The present T cell receptor beta chain was sequenced within a study of technical replicates of blood from several donors. Generated by immunoSEQ multiplex PCR, the TCRdb table keeps only in-frame clones and is missing some. In the table there are 75,000 to 90,000 clones, 75% to 95% of which are singletons. V was clipped by 10 bases and J by 4 bases, with 13 bases between them. Germline V CDR1 and CDR2: SEHNR, FQNEAQ (reference sequence). There are 12 residues in the CDR3. The J gene is TRBJ1-1, the V gene TRBV7-9; tentatively, D is TRBD1 (6 bases). Sequenced sample: T cells isolated from PBMCs. The clonotype comes from a human donor in good health. CDR3 region: CATGTSGTEAFF. The CDR3 nucleotides are TGTGCCACCGGGACATCGGGCACTGAAGCTTTCTTT.